This record looks at one T cell receptor (beta chain) sequence and its context. Its antigen is unknown. Per-nucleotide qualities are absent, and no much larger clonotype sits a single base away. The sample belongs to a study of CD8+ T cells in alopecia areata (dated by TCRdb to 2016 to 2018). Concerning the study at large: Treated patients were enrolled in an open-label pilot trial of oral tofacitinib, 5 to 10 mg twice daily, for moderate-to-severe alopecia areata. Patients received tofacitinib for 6 to 18 months and were then followed off drug for 6 months to check for delayed response and recurrence. The study used high-throughput TCRbeta sequencing to examine T cell clonal expansion in alopecia areata, in both the C3H/HeJ mouse model and human patients. Human TCRbeta sequencing covered scalp tissue and sorted CD4+ and CD8+ peripheral blood T cells from patchy and totalis/universalis alopecia areata patients and healthy controls. Biopsies were taken from tofacitinib-treated patients at baseline and at 4 and 24 weeks of treatment, and a later scalp biopsy was taken in several of the tofacitinib-treated patients. Scalp clonality was compared among normal scalp (n=4), patchy alopecia areata scalp (n=8), and alopecia totalis/universalis scalp (n=8). RNA was obtained with the PAXgene miRNA kit for fixed scalp, the miRNeasy kit for PBMCs, and the RNeasy kit for mouse skin. TCRbeta CDR3 regions were amplified by immunoSEQ multiplex PCR using 35 Vbeta forward and 13 Jbeta reverse primers.

The time point label, as the study defines it: baseline before oral tofacitinib. Lesional scalp punch biopsies and peripheral blood were obtained from alopecia areata patients. After PBMCs were isolated by density centrifugation and stained for CD3, CD4 and CD8, a FACSAria was used to sort CD4+ and CD8+ T cells. The library was obtained by the immunoSEQ multiplex PCR assay. To provide template for TCR sequencing, every sample had RNA extracted and reverse transcribed into cDNA. First-strand cDNA was synthesized with SuperScript III using a 2:1 mix of oligo-dT and random hexamers. A synthetic immune receptor repertoire was used to gauge amplification bias, and whatever bias remained was removed computationally. As for how the authors treated the data: Raw reads were preprocessed to remove errors, and CDR3 was defined by IMGT conventions from the conserved cysteine to phenylalanine. To get clonality, Shannon entropy was normalized by log2 of the number of productive unique TCRs and the result was subtracted from 1. Whether scalp clones were CD4 or CD8 was inferred by matching scalp TCRbeta sequences against CD4 and CD8 repertoires sorted from blood. TCRdb stores this immuneACCESS table with in-frame sequences only. Part of the clones is absent; in the studies checked, under half of the shortfall reflects unresolved V genes, and no reason is known for the rest. That table is the source of V, J and clone size, and D and trimming were worked out from the DNA. This sample is represented by 100,000 to 150,000 clones; roughly 50% of them were singletons. The ten largest clones add up to around 19% of the sample.

The paper as a whole reports these results and caveats: Unlike mouse skin, where gammadelta T cells dominate, normal human skin contains resident alphabeta T cells that get sequenced too, which complicates analysis of the scalp TCR repertoire. Compared with normal scalp, lesional scalp had higher clonality and more expanded CD8+ clones, particularly in alopecia totalis/universalis, a pattern that suggests antigenic drive. Compared with mice, TCR sequences shared between patients were less clear, possibly partly because of HLA diversity across the patient population.

This receptor was obtained from a human donor with alopecia areata. The source material was CD8+ T cells sorted from blood, sampled at week 0.

The bases read TGTGCCAGCAGCTTGGGCGGCGGACTCGCTATCTATGGCTACACCTTC. This gives the protein CASSLGGGLAIYGYTF. The chain links TRBV5-6 with TRBJ1-2; no D gene call is confident. There are 16 amino acids in the CDR3, from cysteine to phenylalanine inclusive. Only the CDR3 part of the read is kept: 48 bases, read in frame from the first base. In the germline V gene, CDR1 corresponds to SGHDT and CDR2 to YYEEEE. Trimming costs V 0 bases and J 4 bases, and their ends lie 16 bases apart.